This T cell receptor beta chain was recorded in a study of T cells in Graves' hyperthyroidism and ophthalmopathy. Study results and limitations: Classification by a 13 V-J model distinguished ophthalmopathy from stable hyperthyroidism.

Authors of the study amplified TCR beta CDR3 regions from RNA transcripts. An initial round of RT-PCR targeting the TCR CDR3 relied on the HTBI primer set. Each CDR3 protein gets one entry after TCRdb re-called the multiplex PCR reads with MiXCR. The data show hundreds of thousands of distinct CDR3 sequences, with about 14% seen just once and under 15% held by the top ten. With regard to this clonotype: What it binds is not known.

This CDR3 has 13 amino acids. Trimming cost V 5 bases and J 5 bases; bases outside gene matches: 2. CDR1 is SGHTA, CDR2 FQGTGA, per germline. Sequenced material: blood. V gene TRBV7-3 combines with J gene TRBJ2-3, with 9 bases lining up with TRBD1. This receptor was identified in a woman between 50 and 59 years old with Graves' ophthalmopathy. This CDR3 reads CASSMDRGDTQYF. CDR3 DNA: TGTGCCAGCAGCATGGACAGGGGAGATACGCAGTATTTT.